The clone carrying this TCR beta chain has just one count. This sample is part of a study of blood T cell repertoires in COVID-19. Background on the study: PBMCs, B-cell-depleted T cells, or T cells were the source of the cDNA or gDNA that made up the material.

There are 13 residues in the CDR3. Trimming at V came to 2 bases and at J to 8 bases, leaving 7 bases not matched to a gene. Germline V CDR1 and CDR2: SGHNT, YYREEE (reference sequence). Cohort allocation depended upon clinical history that participants reported. Among Cohort 3 donors, those recovered had two negative PCRs, clearance, or symptom resolution. How the authors handled the data: Amplification of reference gene primers provided the estimated nucleated cell counts. Profiled with immunoSEQ multiplex PCR; TCRdb holds only in-frame clones, not every one. From that table come the V and J calls and clone size; the DNA was used to work out D and trimming. The table shows 380,000 or so clones, with about 89% occurring only once.

The receptor was isolated from a man aged 25 to 40 who had recovered from COVID-19. The rearrangement links TRBV5-4 to TRBJ2-7, with 7 bases identical to TRBD1. Sequencing was done on a sample of PBMCs or T cells enriched from blood (not recorded which). CDR3 amino acids: CASSFDREEQQYF. In DNA form, the CDR3 reads TGTGCCAGCAGCTTTGACAGGGAAGAACAGCAGTACTTC.